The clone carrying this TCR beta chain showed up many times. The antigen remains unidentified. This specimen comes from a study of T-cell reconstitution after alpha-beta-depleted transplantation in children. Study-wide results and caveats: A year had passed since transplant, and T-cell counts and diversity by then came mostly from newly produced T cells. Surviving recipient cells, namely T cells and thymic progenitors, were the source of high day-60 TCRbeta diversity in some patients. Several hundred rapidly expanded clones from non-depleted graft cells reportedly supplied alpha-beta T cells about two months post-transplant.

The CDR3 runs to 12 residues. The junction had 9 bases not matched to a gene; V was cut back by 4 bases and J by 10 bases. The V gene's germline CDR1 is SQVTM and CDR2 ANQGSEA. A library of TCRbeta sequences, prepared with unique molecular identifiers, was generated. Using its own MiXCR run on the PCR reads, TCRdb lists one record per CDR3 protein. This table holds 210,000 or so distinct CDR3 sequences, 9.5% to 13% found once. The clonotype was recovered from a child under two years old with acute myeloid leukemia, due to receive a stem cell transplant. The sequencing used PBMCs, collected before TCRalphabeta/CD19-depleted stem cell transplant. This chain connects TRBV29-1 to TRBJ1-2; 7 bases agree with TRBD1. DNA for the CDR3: TGCAGCGTTGGAAGGGGGCTTGAAGACTACACCTTC. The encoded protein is CSVGRGLEDYTF.